The 5 T cell receptor beta chains below were found in one sample sequenced in a study of preoperative IRX-2 immunotherapy in early breast cancer. Treatment: preoperative locoregional IRX-2 cytokine immunotherapy. Assay: immunoSEQ multiplex PCR; the TCRdb copy retains only in-frame clones and omits some. Seen here are about 98,000 clones, approximately 90% observed once, and the top ten hold about 2.1%. The sample in question was tumor tissue, obtained after IRX-2 immunotherapy. These receptors came from a human donor with breast cancer.

This clone has more than one count but fewer than ten. At one boundary the junction diverges from the germline segment, which might be a read error. The chain has TRBV7-6 and TRBJ1-4; no firm D call. This CDR3 is 14 amino acids long. Germline CDR1 SGHVS, CDR2 FNYEAQ. The CDR3, as DNA: TGTGCCAGCAGTTTAGGGCCGACTAATGAAAAACTGTTTTTT. Protein product: CASSLGPTNEKLFF.

The table lists this clone with a count of one. The chain joins TRBV10-1 to TRBJ1-1; D is ambiguous. Per germline, CDR1 WNHNN and CDR2 SYGVQD (reference sequence). Trimming removed 3 bases from V and 6 bases from J, with 8 bases in between. The CDR3 runs to 12 residues. CDR3 coding DNA: TGCGCCAGCAGTGAAGGGTTCGCTGAAGCTTTCTTT. As protein: CASSEGFAEAFF.

This clone was seen once. The V and J genes are TRBV27 and TRBJ2-7; 9 bases map to TRBD1. The CDR3 loop spans 18 amino acids. Per germline, CDR1 MNHEY and CDR2 SMNVEV (reference sequence). The V segment lost 0 bases and the J segment 6 bases; nucleotides outside the gene matches: 15. CDR3 DNA sequence: TGTGCCAGCAGTTTATCCCTAATTCCGGGACAGGGTTTTACCGAGCAGTACTTC. It encodes CASSLSLIPGQGFTEQYF.

V gene TRBV19 combines with J gene TRBJ2-6; 9 positions agree with TRBD1. Losses at the gene ends were 4 bases for V and 2 bases for J; bases not matched to a gene: 6. Germline CDR1 is LNHDA and CDR2 is SQIVND (reference sequence). The CDR3 sequence is 17 residues long. The CDR3 sequence: CASSKGQGRAGANVLTF. In nucleotides, the CDR3 is TGTGCCAGTAGTAAGGGACAGGGTAGAGCTGGGGCCAACGTCCTGACTTTC.

This chain uses TRBV6-8 with TRBJ2-1; 14 bases match TRBD2. V was clipped by 5 bases and J by 9 bases; unmatched bases: 3. This CDR3 is built from 14 residues. Per germline, CDR1 MNHGY and CDR2 SAAAGT. The CDR3 reads CASSLTSGRGEQFF. The DNA for the CDR3 is TGTGCCAGCAGTCTGACTAGCGGGAGGGGTGAGCAGTTCTTC.